This TCR beta chain was recovered during a study of post-analysis software for immune sequencing data. Looking at the study overall: Patients had relapsing-remitting, secondary progressive or progressive-relapsing multiple sclerosis; some lacked subtype. Study observations and caveats: Five TRBV segments, including TRBV5-6, TRBV5-1 and TRBV20-1, were more frequent in patients than controls.

The authors incorporated unique molecular identifiers into the TCR beta cDNA libraries. Input amounts of roughly 0.9 to 10 million T cells were used. These gave 500,000 or so cDNA molecules, so each molecule approximated one T cell. TCRdb re-called the PCR reads with MiXCR, one entry per CDR3 protein. The profile shows 450,000 to 700,000 distinct CDR3 sequences, 44% of them singletons. The germline V and J ends were trimmed by 3 bases and 0 bases, with 10 bases remaining between them. The CDR3 length is 15 residues. The germline V gene encodes CDR1 SGHTA and CDR2 FQGNSA. About this clonotype: Its target is unknown.

The specimen sequenced was blood. The chain carries TRBV7-2 and TRBJ2-3; weak D call: TRBD2 (5 bases). This sequence was found in a girl aged 10-17 years with multiple sclerosis. CDR3 residues: CASSFEGLSTDTQYF. In nucleotides, the CDR3 is TGTGCCAGCAGCTTCGAGGGTTTGAGCACAGATACGCAGTATTTT.